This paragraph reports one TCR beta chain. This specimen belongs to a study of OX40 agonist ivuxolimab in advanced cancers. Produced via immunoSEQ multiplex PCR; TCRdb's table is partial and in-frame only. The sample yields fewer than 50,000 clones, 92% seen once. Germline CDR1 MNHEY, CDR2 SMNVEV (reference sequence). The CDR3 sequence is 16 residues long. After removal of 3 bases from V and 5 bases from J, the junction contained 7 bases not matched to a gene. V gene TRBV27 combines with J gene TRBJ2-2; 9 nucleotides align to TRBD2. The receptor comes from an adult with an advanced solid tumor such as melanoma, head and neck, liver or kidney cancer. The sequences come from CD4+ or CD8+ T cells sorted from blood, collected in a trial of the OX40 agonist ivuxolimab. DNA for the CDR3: TGTGCCAGCAGTTTCTCGGCGGGAGGGCCGACCGGGGAGCTGTTTTTT. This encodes CASSFSAGGPTGELFF.